This T cell receptor beta chain was retrieved from a study of patients and donors after allogeneic stem cell transplantation. One entry per CDR3 protein results from TCRdb running MiXCR on the RT-PCR reads. The sample includes a few hundred thousand distinct CDR3 sequences, 13% to 15% seen only once; the top ten take 9.5% to 13%. The CDR3 has 20 amino acids. The germline CDR1 and CDR2 sequences are SGHAT and FQDESV (reference sequence). After removal of 2 bases from V and 4 bases from J, the junction contained 22 bases not matched to a gene. The chain uses TRBV11-1 and TRBJ2-7, with 8 bases aligning to TRBD1. The source of this sequence is a human donor who was either an allogeneic HSCT recipient or a stem cell or donor lymphocyte infusion donor (not recorded which). It is not recorded whose cells these are; they may come from a transplant donor. The sample was blood, either unsorted or a sorted T cell fraction (not recorded which). The CDR3 region is CASSLKSSGRGRIEVYEQYF. CDR3 bases: TGTGCCAGCAGCTTAAAATCCTCGGGCAGGGGGCGAATAGAGGTATACGAGCAGTACTTC.